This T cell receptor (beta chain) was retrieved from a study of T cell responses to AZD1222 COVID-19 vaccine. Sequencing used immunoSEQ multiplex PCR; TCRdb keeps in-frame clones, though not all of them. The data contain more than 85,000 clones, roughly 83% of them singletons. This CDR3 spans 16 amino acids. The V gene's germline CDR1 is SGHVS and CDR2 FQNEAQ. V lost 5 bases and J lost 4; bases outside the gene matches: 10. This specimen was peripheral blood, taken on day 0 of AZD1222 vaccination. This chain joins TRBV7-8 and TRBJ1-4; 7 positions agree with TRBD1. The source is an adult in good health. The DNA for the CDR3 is TGTGCCAGCAGCCTCAACACCGGGACAGTTAATGAAAAACTGTTTTTT. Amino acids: CASSLNTGTVNEKLFF. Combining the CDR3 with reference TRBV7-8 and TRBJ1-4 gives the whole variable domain GAGVSQSPRYKVAKRGQDVALRCDPISGHVSLFWYQQALGQGPEFLTYFQNEAQLDKSGLPSDRFFAERPEGSVSTLKIQRTQQEDSAVYLCASSLNTGTVNEKLFFGSGTQLSVL.